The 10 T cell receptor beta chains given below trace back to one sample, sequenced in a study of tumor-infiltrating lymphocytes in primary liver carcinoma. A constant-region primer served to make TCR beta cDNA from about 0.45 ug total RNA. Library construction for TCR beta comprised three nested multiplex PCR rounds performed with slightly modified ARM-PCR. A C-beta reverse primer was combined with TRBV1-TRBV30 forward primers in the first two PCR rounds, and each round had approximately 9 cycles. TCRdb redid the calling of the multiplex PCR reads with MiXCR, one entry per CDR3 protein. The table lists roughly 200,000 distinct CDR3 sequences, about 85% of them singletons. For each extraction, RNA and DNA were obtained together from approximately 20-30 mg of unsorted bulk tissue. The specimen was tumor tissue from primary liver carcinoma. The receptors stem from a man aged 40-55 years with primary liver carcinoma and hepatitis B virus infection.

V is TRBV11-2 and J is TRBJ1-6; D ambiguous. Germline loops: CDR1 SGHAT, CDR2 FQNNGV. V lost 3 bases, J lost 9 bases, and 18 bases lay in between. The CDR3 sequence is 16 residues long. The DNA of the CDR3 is TGTGCCAGCAGCTTCGCCGCCGGAACAGCGAGTTCACCCCTCCACTTT. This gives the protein CASSFAAGTASSPLHF.

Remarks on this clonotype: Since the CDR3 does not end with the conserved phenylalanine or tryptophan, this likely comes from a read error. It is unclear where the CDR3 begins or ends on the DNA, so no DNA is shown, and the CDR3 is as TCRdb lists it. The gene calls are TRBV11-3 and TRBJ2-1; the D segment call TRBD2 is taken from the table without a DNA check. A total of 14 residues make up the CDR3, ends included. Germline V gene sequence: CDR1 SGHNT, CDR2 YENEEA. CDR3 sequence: CASSIGREKNEQFL.

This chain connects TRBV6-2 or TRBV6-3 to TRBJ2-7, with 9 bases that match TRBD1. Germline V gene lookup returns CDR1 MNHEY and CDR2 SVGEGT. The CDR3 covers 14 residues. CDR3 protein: CVSCLRDRAYKQYF. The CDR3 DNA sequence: TGTGTAAGCTGCCTCCGGGACAGGGCCTATAAGCAGTACTTC.

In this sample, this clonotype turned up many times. In DNA, the CDR3 is TGTGCCAGCAGTTCCAGGGGTCAGCCCCAGCATTTT. As protein: CASSSRGQPQHF. This chain joins TRBV28 and TRBJ1-5; a possible D gene is TRBD1 (6 bases). Trimming removed 4 bases from V and 6 bases from J, with 7 bases in between. From germline, CDR1 is MDHEN and CDR2 SYDVKM. The CDR3 runs 12 residues.

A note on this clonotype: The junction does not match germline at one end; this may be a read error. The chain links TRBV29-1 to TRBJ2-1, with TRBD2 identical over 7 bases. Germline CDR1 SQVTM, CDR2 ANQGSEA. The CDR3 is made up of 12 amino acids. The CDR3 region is CTGTGDYSEQFF. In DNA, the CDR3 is TGCACCGGGACCGGGGACTACAGTGAGCAGTTCTTC.

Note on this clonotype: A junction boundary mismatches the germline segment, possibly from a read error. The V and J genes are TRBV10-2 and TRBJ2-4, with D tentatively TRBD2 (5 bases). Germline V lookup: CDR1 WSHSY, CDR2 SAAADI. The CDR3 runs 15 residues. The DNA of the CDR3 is TGCGCCAGCATTCCACAACAGCTAGCCAAAAAGATTCAGTACTTC. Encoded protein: CASIPQQLAKKIQYF.

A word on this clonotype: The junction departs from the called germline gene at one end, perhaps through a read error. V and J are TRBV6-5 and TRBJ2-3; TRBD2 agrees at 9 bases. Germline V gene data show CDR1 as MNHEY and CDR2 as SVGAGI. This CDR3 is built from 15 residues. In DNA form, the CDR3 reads TGTGCTAGCATCCCAGGTCTAGCGGGAACAGGTACGCAGTATTTT. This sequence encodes CASIPGLAGTGTQYF.

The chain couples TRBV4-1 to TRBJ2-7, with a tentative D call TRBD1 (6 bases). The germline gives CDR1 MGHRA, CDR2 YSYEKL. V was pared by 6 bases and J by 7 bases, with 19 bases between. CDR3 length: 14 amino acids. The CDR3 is CASSHDRDKEEQYF. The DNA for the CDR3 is TGCGCCAGCAGTCATGATAGGGACAAGGAGGAGCAGTACTTC.

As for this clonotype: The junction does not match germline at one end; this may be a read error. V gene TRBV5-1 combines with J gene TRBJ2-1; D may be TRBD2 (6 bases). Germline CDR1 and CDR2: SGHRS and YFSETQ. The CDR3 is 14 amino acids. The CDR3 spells CASRTSRRGNEQFF. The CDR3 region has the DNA TGTGCCAGCCGAACTAGCAGGAGAGGGAATGAGCAGTTCTTC.

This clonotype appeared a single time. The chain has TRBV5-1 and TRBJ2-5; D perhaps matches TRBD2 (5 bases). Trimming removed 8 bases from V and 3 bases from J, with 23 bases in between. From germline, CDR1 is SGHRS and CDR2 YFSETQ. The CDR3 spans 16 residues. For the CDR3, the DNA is TGCGCCAGTAGCCAAAACGTTCTAGTGGGAGAAGAGACCCAGTACTTC. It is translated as CASSQNVLVGEETQYF.